This entry lists 28 T cell receptor beta chains sequenced from one sample in a study of blood T cell repertoires in COVID-19. Assay used: immunoSEQ multiplex PCR; TCRdb lists only in-frame clones, some missing. The profile shows roughly 400,000 clones, around nine tenths of them singletons. The sample comprised PBMCs or T cells enriched from blood (not recorded which). These receptors originate from a woman between 18 and 30 years old who had been exposed to COVID-19.

The chain carries TRBV10-2 and TRBJ1-2; D gene uncertain. This CDR3 has 13 amino acids. Trimming took off 4 bases at V and 8 bases at J, with 14 bases between the two ends. Germline V CDR1 and CDR2: WSHSY, SAAADI. The CDR3, as DNA: TGCGCCAGCAGTGTCGAGATATTCGGGGGCTACACCTTC. Its protein is CASSVEIFGGYTF.

The chain recombines TRBV6-5 with TRBJ1-4; maybe TRBD1 (5 bases). The ends were cut back, 2 bases at V and 8 bases at J, with 15 bases in the middle. Germline V lookup: CDR1 MNHEY, CDR2 SVGAGI. The CDR3 covers 15 residues. CDR3 sequence (DNA): TGTGCCAGCAGTTACAGGCAGGGCCAATGGGAAAAACTGTTTTTT. The encoded protein is CASSYRQGQWEKLFF.

Only a few counts were recorded for this clone. The CDR3 reads CASSLLSEQYF. The CDR3 DNA follows: TGTGCCAGCTCACTCTTATCCGAGCAGTACTTC. The chain recombines TRBV18 with TRBJ2-7; D gene ambiguous. The CDR3 is 11 amino acids. The V gene's germline CDR1 is KGHSH and CDR2 LQKENI. The V and J ends lost 4 bases and 6 bases respectively, with 7 bases between them. Full variable domain (rest looked up from reference TRBV18 and TRBJ2-7): NAGVMQNPRHLVRRRGQEARLRCSPMKGHSHVYWYRQLPEEGLKFMVYLQKENIIDESGMPKERFSAEFPKEGPSILRIQQVVRGDSAAYFCASSLLSEQYFGPGTRLTVT.

This chain connects TRBV5-5 to TRBJ2-1, with 7 bases that match TRBD1. Germline V gives CDR1 SGHKS, CDR2 YYEKEE (reference sequence). The CDR3 loop spans 17 amino acids. Trimming at V came to 4 bases and at J to 7 bases, leaving 17 bases not matched to a gene. CDR3 residues: CASSTVTSSTGLNEQFF. DNA for the CDR3: TGTGCCAGCAGCACGGTAACCTCTTCGACAGGGCTTAATGAGCAGTTCTTC. The entire variable domain, with the rest obtained from reference TRBV5-5 and TRBJ2-1, is as follows: DAGVTQSPTHLIKTRGQQVTLRCSPISGHKSVSWYQQVLGQGPQFIFQYYEKEERGRGNFPDRFSARQFPNYSSELNVNALLLGDSALYLCASSTVTSSTGLNEQFFGPGTRLTVL.

This clone has a single count. The CDR3 DNA is TGTGCCTGGAGTCTCCGGACTCTTCAACAGCAGTTCTTC. Its protein product is CAWSLRTLQQQFF. The rearrangement joins TRBV30 to TRBJ2-1; a possible D gene is TRBD2 (5 bases). CDR3 length: 13 residues. Trimming shortened V by 2 bases and J by 11 bases, and 16 bases separated the two germline ends. CDR1 is GTSNPN and CDR2 is SVGIG in the germline V gene (reference sequence).

This chain links TRBV6-2 or TRBV6-3 with TRBJ2-1; no clear D gene. Per germline, CDR1 MNHEY and CDR2 SVGEGT. Trimming cost V 4 bases and J 1 base, with 11 bases left between them. The CDR3 extends over 15 amino acids. The CDR3 region has the DNA TGTGCCAGCAGTTTGGCAGGTACATCCTACAATGAGCAGTTCTTC. Translated: CASSLAGTSYNEQFF.

The rearrangement uses TRBV12-3 or TRBV12-4 and TRBJ2-1, with 7 bases aligning to TRBD2. The CDR3 sequence is 13 residues long. V gave up 4 bases and J gave up 7 bases; unmatched junction bases: 4. The CDR3 nucleotides read TGTGCCAGCAGTTGGACTAGAGTTAATGAGCAGTTCTTC. Its translation: CASSWTRVNEQFF.

This chain joins TRBV18 and TRBJ2-3, with a weak D call TRBD1 (6 bases). Between the trimmed V and J ends, which lost 3 bases and 2 bases, there was a span of 12 bases. The germline CDR1 and CDR2 sequences are KGHSH and LQKENI. The length of the CDR3 is 15 residues. The DNA of the CDR3 is TGTGCCAGCTCACCCCAACAGGGAAACACAGATACGCAGTATTTT. This sequence encodes CASSPQQGNTDTQYF.

This clone was counted a single time. The chain joins TRBV11-3 to TRBJ2-2; the match to TRBD2 covers 10 bases. The CDR3 spans 19 residues. V lost 6 bases and J lost 5; bases outside the gene matches: 18. Germline V CDR1 and CDR2: SGHNT, YENEEA. The CDR3 sequence is CASRLKLAGSAWGTGELFF. CDR3 coding DNA: TGTGCCAGCAGGCTTAAACTAGCGGGATCGGCTTGGGGAACCGGGGAGCTGTTTTTT.

The V gene is TRBV25-1, the J gene TRBJ2-5, with 15 bases lining up with TRBD2. CDR1 is MGHDK, CDR2 SYGVNS, per germline. The length of the CDR3 is 18 residues. V was clipped by 5 bases and J by 5 bases; unmatched bases: 12. DNA for the CDR3: TGTGCCAGCAGTCCACCTGGACTAGCGGGGGGGGCTTACGAGACCCAGTACTTC. Encoded protein: CASSPPGLAGGAYETQYF.

This chain connects TRBV28 to TRBJ2-2, with TRBD1 matching over 10 bases. V shed 4 bases, J shed 6 bases, and the junction held 8 bases outside the gene matches. CDR3 size: 16 residues. From germline, CDR1 is MDHEN and CDR2 SYDVKM. The CDR3 sequence is CASSSDGQGGAGELFF. The CDR3 nucleotides read TGTGCCAGCAGTTCAGACGGACAGGGGGGGGCCGGGGAGCTGTTTTTT.

The chain has TRBV7-2 and TRBJ1-5, with D unresolved. The CDR3 sequence is 14 residues long. The V and J ends lost 7 bases and 2 bases respectively, with 12 bases between them. CDR1 SGHTA and CDR2 FQGNSA come from the germline V gene. The CDR3 loop is CASTSGAGNQPQHF. The DNA for the CDR3 is TGTGCCAGCACTTCTGGCGCGGGCAATCAGCCCCAGCATTTT.

CDR3 amino acids: CASSQDGGRRGNEQFF. The CDR3 DNA follows: TGTGCCAGCAGCCAAGACGGCGGCCGACGGGGGAATGAGCAGTTCTTC. This rearrangement joins TRBV3-1 (or the pseudogene TRBV3-2) to TRBJ2-1; maybe TRBD2 (6 bases). Per germline, CDR1 LGHDT and CDR2 YNNKEL (reference sequence). The length of the CDR3 is 16 residues. Trimming removed 0 bases from V and 7 bases from J, with 16 bases in between.

The chain recombines TRBV7-8 with TRBJ2-7; D might be TRBD2 (5 bases). V lost 3 bases to trimming and J lost 5 bases, with 23 bases between them. This CDR3 is built from 17 residues. The germline V gene has CDR1 SGHVS and CDR2 FQNEAQ. The CDR3 region is CASSFRLDYLLPNEQYF. The CDR3 DNA reads TGTGCCAGCAGCTTCCGGCTAGACTATCTATTGCCGAACGAGCAGTACTTC.

Comments on this clone: Germline and junction disagree at one end, which may indicate a read error. This chain links TRBV6-1 with TRBJ2-3; D is unclear. The CDR3 is 12 residues long. The germline V gene encodes CDR1 MNHNS and CDR2 SASEGT. The CDR3 here is CASSEALRVADF. CDR3 nucleotides: TGTGCCAGCAGTGAAGCGCTTCGGGTTGCAGATTTT.

This CDR3 reads CASSEHGYTEAFF. CDR3 DNA sequence: TGTGCCAGCAGCGAACATGGCTACACTGAAGCTTTCTTT. The rearrangement links TRBV2 to TRBJ1-1; unclear D gene. Germline V gene sequence: CDR1 SNHLY, CDR2 FYNNEI. With 6 bases removed from V and 3 bases from J, the gap between germline ends came to 11 bases. The CDR3 runs 13 residues.

V is TRBV25-1 and J is TRBJ2-1; 8 bases are a match to TRBD2. J gave up 9 bases and V 7 bases, and 8 bases lay outside the gene matches. This CDR3 is 13 amino acids long. In germline, CDR1 is MGHDK, CDR2 SYGVNS. The CDR3 coding sequence is TGTGCCAGCAAGGGACTAGATCAGCGTGAGCAGTTCTTC. Protein sequence: CASKGLDQREQFF. The variable domain in full, completed from reference TRBV25-1 and TRBJ2-1, reads EADIYQTPRYLVIGTGKKITLECSQTMGHDKMYWYQQDPGMELHLIHYSYGVNSTEKGDLSSESTVSRIRTEHFPLTLESARPSHTSQYLCASKGLDQREQFFGPGTRLTVL.

The chain has TRBV18 and TRBJ2-7; D is unclear. The germline V gene encodes CDR1 KGHSH and CDR2 LQKENI. Between the trimmed V and J ends, which lost 0 bases and 3 bases, there was a span of 12 bases. The CDR3 extends over 15 amino acids. CDR3 amino acids: CASSPPDPGFYEQYF. In DNA form, the CDR3 reads TGTGCCAGCTCACCACCCGATCCAGGATTCTACGAGCAGTACTTC.

The rearrangement joins TRBV7-3 to TRBJ2-1, with 13 bases identical to TRBD2. Trimming took 2 bases from V and 7 from J; bases not matched to a gene: 2. This CDR3 region has 15 residues. The germline V gene has CDR1 SGHTA and CDR2 FQGTGA. As DNA, the CDR3 is TGTGCCAGCAGCTTATCGGGACTAGCGGGGAATGAGCAGTTCTTC. Amino acids: CASSLSGLAGNEQFF.

CDR3 sequence reads: CASSPIPGTGVTGELFF. In DNA, the CDR3 is TGTGCCAGCAGTCCTATACCCGGGACAGGGGTGACCGGGGAGCTGTTTTTT. V usage is TRBV28 and J usage is TRBJ2-2; 10 nucleotides match TRBD1. CDR3 size: 17 residues. With V trimmed by 5 bases and J by 5 bases, 11 bases remained unmatched. In germline, CDR1 is MDHEN, CDR2 SYDVKM.

The rearrangement links TRBV6-5 to TRBJ1-2; no firm D call. Germline-derived CDR1 and CDR2 are MNHEY and SVGAGI. CDR3 length: 14 residues. The V gene lost 7 bases and the J gene lost 3 bases, with 15 bases spanning the gap. The CDR3 DNA reads as TGTGCCAGCACCCCCCGGGAGGTAGACTATGGCTACACCTTC. This encodes CASTPREVDYGYTF.

The chain employs TRBV28 and TRBJ1-3, with 7 bases fitting TRBD1. This CDR3 has 15 residues. The germline CDR1 and CDR2 sequences are MDHEN and SYDVKM. Unmatched junction bases numbered 6, after V lost 5 bases and J lost 2 bases. DNA of the CDR3: TGTGCCAGCAGTCTACCGACAGGGACTGGAAACACCATATATTTT. This encodes CASSLPTGTGNTIYF.

The V gene is TRBV29-1, the J gene TRBJ2-7; 12 bases are a match to TRBD1. The CDR3 length is 12 residues. J was trimmed by 6 bases and V by 7 bases; bases with no gene match: 4. Per the germline V gene, CDR1 is SQVTM and CDR2 is ANQGSEA. This CDR3 is CSAGTGGAEQYF. CDR3 in DNA: TGCAGCGCCGGGACAGGGGGCGCCGAGCAGTACTTC.

This chain links TRBV27 with TRBJ2-3, with 10 bases matching TRBD2. The V gene end was trimmed by 7 bases and the J gene end by 4 bases; junction bases not matched to a gene: 5. CDR3 length: 14 amino acids. Germline V CDR1 and CDR2: MNHEY, SMNVEV (reference sequence). CDR3 sequence reads: CASMSGGAPDTQYF. The CDR3 coding sequence is TGTGCCAGCATGAGCGGGGGGGCCCCAGATACGCAGTATTTT.

This chain links TRBV7-9 with TRBJ2-1, with 15 bases lining up with TRBD2. The CDR3 is 16 amino acids. Germline lookup yields CDR1 SEHNR and CDR2 FQNEAQ (reference sequence). V lost 4 bases and J lost 8; bases outside the gene matches: 6. The CDR3 coding sequence is TGTGCCAGCAGCTCCGAACGGACTAGCGGGGGGGATGAGCAGTTCTTC. It specifies CASSSERTSGGDEQFF.

The V and J genes are TRBV27 and TRBJ1-1; a weak D match, TRBD1 (5 bases). This CDR3 region has 15 residues. V shed 5 bases and J shed 0 bases, with 13 bases lying between them. Germline loops: CDR1 MNHEY, CDR2 SMNVEV (reference sequence). CDR3 bases: TGTGCCAGCAGTCCTCGACAGTATATGAACACTGAAGCTTTCTTT. Translated, it gives CASSPRQYMNTEAFF.

V gene TRBV2 combines with J gene TRBJ1-5, with 7 bases aligning to TRBD1. With V trimmed by 7 bases and J by 5 bases, 11 bases remained unmatched. This CDR3 is 15 amino acids long. Germline loops: CDR1 SNHLY, CDR2 FYNNEI. CDR3 region: CASKTGAYHDQPQHF. The CDR3 DNA is TGTGCCAGCAAAACAGGGGCGTACCACGATCAGCCCCAGCATTTT. The whole variable domain, filled in from reference TRBV2 and TRBJ1-5, reads EPEVTQTPSHQVTQMGQEVILRCVPISNHLYFYWYRQILGQKVEFLVSFYNNEISEKSEIFDDQFSVERPDGSNFTLKIRSTKLEDSAMYFCASKTGAYHDQPQHFGDGTRLSIL.

The gene calls are TRBV7-6 and TRBJ2-7; D perhaps matches TRBD1 (6 bases). The CDR3 sequence is 13 residues long. Germline CDR1 reads SGHVS; CDR2 reads FNYEAQ. Trimming pared 5 bases from V and 3 bases from J, leaving 11 bases between. CDR3 nucleotides: TGTGCCAGCAGCCCAGGGACAAGCTACGAGCAGTACTTC. Protein: CASSPGTSYEQYF.